This paragraph covers one T cell receptor (beta chain) sequence. Antigen: not known. Multiplex touch-down PCR amplified TRB using TRB-A and TRB-B pools in one tube. TCRdb re-called the multiplex PCR reads; every CDR3 protein appears as one record, without DNA. Recorded here are over a thousand distinct CDR3 sequences; the top ten clones represent roughly 9%. Each sample's input was roughly 230 ng genomic DNA, 35,000 to 40,000 genome equivalents. Germline V gene sequence: CDR1 MGHDK, CDR2 SYGVNS. CDR3 length: 15 amino acids. The data were taken from a study of T cell clusters in autoimmune cytopenias. Study overall: Per sample, median TRB depth was about 52,000 reads, yielding a median approximately 2,400 distinct clonotypes. General study findings and limits: Primary autoimmune cytopenia patients appeared to lack physiological T cell clusters present in healthy donors.

In addition, the sample was reused for a study of T cell repertoires in aging, cancer and after chemotherapy.

The sample consisted of peripheral blood. This sequence was found in a human donor in good health. The J gene is TRBJ2-1, the V gene TRBV25-1; checking the TCRdb D call of TRBD1 is not possible without DNA. CDR3 sequence: CASRRPGQGFNEQFF.